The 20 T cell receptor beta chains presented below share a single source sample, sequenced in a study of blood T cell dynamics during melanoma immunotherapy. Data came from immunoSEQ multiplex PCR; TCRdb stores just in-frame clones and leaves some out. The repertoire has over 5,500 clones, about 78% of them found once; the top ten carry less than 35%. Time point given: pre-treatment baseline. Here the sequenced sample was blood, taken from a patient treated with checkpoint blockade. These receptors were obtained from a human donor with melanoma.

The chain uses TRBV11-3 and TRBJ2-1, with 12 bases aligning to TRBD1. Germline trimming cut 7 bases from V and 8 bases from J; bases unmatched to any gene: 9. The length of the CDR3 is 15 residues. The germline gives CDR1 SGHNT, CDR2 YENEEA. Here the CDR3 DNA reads TGTGCCAGCACCCTGGGACAGGGGGCTGGGTATGAGCAGTTCTTC. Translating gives CASTLGQGAGYEQFF.

CDR3 coding DNA: TGCGCCAGCAGTGATCCGCGGGGCGAAAGTCGGGATGAGCAGTTCTTC. This encodes CASSDPRGESRDEQFF. V is TRBV10-1 and J is TRBJ2-1, with a weak D call TRBD2 (6 bases). This CDR3 is 16 amino acids long. Trimming removed 3 bases from V and 8 bases from J, with 20 bases in between. In germline, CDR1 is WNHNN, CDR2 SYGVQD (reference sequence).

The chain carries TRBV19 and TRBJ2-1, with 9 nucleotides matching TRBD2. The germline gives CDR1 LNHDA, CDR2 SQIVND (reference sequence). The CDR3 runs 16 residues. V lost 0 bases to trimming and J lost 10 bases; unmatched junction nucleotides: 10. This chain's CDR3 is CASSIDRASGAFEQFF. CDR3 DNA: TGTGCCAGTAGTATAGATAGGGCTAGCGGGGCCTTCGAGCAGTTCTTC.

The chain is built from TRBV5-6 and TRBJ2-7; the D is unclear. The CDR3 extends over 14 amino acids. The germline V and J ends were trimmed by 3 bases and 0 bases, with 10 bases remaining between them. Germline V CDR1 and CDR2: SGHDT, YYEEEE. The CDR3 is CASSWASSSYEQYF. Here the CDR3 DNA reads TGTGCCAGCAGCTGGGCGTCTAGCTCCTACGAGCAGTACTTC.

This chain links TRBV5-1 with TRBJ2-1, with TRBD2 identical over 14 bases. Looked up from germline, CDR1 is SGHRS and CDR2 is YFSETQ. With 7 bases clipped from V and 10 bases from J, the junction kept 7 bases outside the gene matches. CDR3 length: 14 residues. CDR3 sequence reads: CASSSRLAGGEQFF. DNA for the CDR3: TGCGCCAGCTCCAGCAGACTAGCGGGAGGGGAGCAGTTCTTC. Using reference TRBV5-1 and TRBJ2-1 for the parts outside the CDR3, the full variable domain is KAGVTQTPRYLIKTRGQQVTLSCSPISGHRSVSWYQQTPGQGLQFLFEYFSETQRNKGNFPGRFSGRQFSNSRSEMNVSTLELGDSALYLCASSSRLAGGEQFFGPGTRLTVL.

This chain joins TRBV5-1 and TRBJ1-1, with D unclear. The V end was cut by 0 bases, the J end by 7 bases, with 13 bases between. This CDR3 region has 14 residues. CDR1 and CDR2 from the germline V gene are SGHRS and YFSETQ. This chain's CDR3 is CASSLDGWDDEAFF. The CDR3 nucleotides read TGCGCCAGCAGCTTGGACGGGTGGGATGATGAAGCTTTCTTT.

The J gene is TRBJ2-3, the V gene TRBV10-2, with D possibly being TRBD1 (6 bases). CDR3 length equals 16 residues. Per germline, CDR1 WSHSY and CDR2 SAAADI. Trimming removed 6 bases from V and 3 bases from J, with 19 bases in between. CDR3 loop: CASSLGVGAGTDTQYF. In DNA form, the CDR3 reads TGCGCCAGCAGCTTGGGGGTGGGGGCAGGGACAGATACGCAGTATTTT.

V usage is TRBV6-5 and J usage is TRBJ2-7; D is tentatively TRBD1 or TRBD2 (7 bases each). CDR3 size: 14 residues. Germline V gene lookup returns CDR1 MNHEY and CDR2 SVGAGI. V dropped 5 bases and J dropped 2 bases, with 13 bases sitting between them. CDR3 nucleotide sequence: TGTGCCAGCAGTCCCCAGGGGGGGACCTACGAGCAGTACTTC. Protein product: CASSPQGGTYEQYF.

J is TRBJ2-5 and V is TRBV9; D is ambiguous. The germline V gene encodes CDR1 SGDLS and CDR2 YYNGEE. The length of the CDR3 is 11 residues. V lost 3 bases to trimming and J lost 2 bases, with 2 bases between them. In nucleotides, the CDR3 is TGTGCCAGCAGCGCACAAGAGACCCAGTACTTC. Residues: CASSAQETQYF.

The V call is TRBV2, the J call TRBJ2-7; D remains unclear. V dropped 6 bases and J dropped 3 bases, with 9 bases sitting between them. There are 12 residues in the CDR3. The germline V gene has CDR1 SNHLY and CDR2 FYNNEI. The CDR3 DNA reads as TGTGCCAGCAGCCTGCTAAGCTACGAGCAGTACTTC. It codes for CASSLLSYEQYF. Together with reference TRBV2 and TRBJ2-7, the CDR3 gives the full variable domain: EPEVTQTPSHQVTQMGQEVILRCVPISNHLYFYWYRQILGQKVEFLVSFYNNEISEKSEIFDDQFSVERPDGSNFTLKIRSTKLEDSAMYFCASSLLSYEQYFGPGTRLTVT.

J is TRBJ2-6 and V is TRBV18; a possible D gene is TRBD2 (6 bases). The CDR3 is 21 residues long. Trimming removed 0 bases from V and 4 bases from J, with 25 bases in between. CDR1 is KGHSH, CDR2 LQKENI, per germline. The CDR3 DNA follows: TGTGCCAGCTCACCACCGATAGGTACTTCGGGGGTTGGTTCCGGGGCCAACGTCCTGACTTTC. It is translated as CASSPPIGTSGVGSGANVLTF.

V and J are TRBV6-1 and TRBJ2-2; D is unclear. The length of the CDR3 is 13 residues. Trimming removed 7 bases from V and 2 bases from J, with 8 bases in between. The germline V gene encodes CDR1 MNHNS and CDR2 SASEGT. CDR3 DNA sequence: TGTGCCAGCACCACAGATAACACCGGGGAGCTGTTTTTT. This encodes CASTTDNTGELFF.

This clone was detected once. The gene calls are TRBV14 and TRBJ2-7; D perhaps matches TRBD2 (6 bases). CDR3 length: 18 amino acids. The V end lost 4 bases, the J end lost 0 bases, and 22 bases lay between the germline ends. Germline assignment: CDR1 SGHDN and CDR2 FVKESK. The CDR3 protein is CASSRGTGLRMSSYEQYF. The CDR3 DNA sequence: TGTGCCAGCAGCCGCGGGACCGGACTACGAATGAGCTCCTACGAGCAGTACTTC.

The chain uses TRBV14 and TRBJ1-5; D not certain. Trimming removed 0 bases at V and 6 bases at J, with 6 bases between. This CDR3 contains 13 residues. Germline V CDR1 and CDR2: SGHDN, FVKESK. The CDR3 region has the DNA TGTGCCAGCAGCCAAGATCTAGGTCAGCCCCAGCATTTT. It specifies CASSQDLGQPQHF.

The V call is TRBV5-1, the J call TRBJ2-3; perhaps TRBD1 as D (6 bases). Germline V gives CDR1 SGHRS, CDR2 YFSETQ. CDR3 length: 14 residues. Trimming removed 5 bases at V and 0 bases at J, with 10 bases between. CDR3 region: CASRPGQSTDTQYF. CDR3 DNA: TGCGCCAGCAGACCGGGACAAAGCACAGATACGCAGTATTTT.

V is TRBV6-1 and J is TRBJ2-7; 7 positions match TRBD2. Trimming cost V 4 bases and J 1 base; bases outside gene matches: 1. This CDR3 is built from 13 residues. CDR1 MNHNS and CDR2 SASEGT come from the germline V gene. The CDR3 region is CASSAGRSYEQYF. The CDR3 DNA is TGTGCCAGCAGTGCCGGGAGGTCCTACGAGCAGTACTTC.

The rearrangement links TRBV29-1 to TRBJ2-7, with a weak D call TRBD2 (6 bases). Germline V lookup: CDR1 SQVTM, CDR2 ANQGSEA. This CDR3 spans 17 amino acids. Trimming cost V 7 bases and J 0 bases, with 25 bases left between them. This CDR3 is CSAARGPGLLSSYEQYF. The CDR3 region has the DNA TGCAGCGCTGCCCGAGGGCCGGGACTCCTTAGCTCCTACGAGCAGTACTTC.

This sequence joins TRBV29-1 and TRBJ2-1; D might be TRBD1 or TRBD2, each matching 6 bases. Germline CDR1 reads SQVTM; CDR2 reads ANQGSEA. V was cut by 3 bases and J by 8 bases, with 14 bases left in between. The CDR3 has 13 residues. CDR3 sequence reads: CSVEGGLHDEQFF. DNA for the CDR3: TGCAGCGTTGAGGGGGGCCTTCACGATGAGCAGTTCTTC.

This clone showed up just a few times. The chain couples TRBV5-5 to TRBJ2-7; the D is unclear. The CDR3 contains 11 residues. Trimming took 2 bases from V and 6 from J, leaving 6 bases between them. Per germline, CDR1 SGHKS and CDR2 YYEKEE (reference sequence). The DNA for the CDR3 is TGTGCCAGCAGCTTCCAGCGCGAGCAGTACTTC. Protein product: CASSFQREQYF.

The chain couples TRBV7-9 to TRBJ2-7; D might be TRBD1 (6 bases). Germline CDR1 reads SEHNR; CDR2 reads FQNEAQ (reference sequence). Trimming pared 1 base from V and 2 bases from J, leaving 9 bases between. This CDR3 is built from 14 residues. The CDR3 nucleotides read TGTGCCAGCAGCTTAGGGACAGAAGCCTACGAGCAGTACTTC. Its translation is CASSLGTEAYEQYF.